The clone carrying this TCR delta chain was counted once. Its antigen is not identified. This entry comes from a study of delta chains in infants with herpesvirus infections. Reverse transcription of PBMC RNA used primers specific for the gamma and delta chains. TCRdb used CATT to re-call clones from the RT-PCR reads. The sample has over a thousand delta-chain clones, roughly a third seen once; the top ten hold more than 7%. CDR1 and CDR2 (germline): TSWWSYY, QGS. J was trimmed by 1 base and V by 2 bases; bases with no gene match: 21. CDR3 length equals 22 residues. Study conclusions and caveats: CMV-uninfected infants might carry this public clonotype below detection. Public-clonotype frequency seemingly fell with older age at infection.

The source is a human donor who was a Ugandan infant, either HIV-exposed or HIV-unexposed (not recorded which). The rearrangement joins TRDV1 to TRDJ1; 11 positions agree with TRDD3. The sequencing used peripheral blood, collected at time point 1 of longitudinal follow-up. The CDR3 loop is CALGEWLTSCYWGIGGTDKLIF. The CDR3 region has the DNA TGTGCTCTTGGGGAATGGCTGACTTCCTGCTACTGGGGGATAGGAGGCACCGATAAACTCATCTTT.